The clone carrying this T cell receptor (beta chain) is a singleton in its sample. The data are from a study of blood T cell repertoires in COVID-19. For the study at large: Sources were T cells, B-cell-depleted T cells, or PBMCs; the material itself was cDNA or gDNA.

This CDR3 has 16 amino acids. CDR1 and CDR2 (germline): SGHDT, YYEEEE. The trim removed 6 bases at V and 9 bases at J, leaving 13 bases unmatched. Produced via immunoSEQ multiplex PCR; TCRdb's table is partial and in-frame only. The sample consists of roughly 300,000 clones, less than 90% of them appearing once. Cohort placement rested on clinical history that participants reported themselves. Sequencing was done on a sample of PBMCs or T cells enriched from blood (not recorded which). This TCR was sampled from a woman aged 25 to 39 who had recovered from COVID-19. The chain links TRBV5-6 to TRBJ1-6; TRBD1 aligns across 9 bases. The CDR3: CASTPRPGTGSSPLHF. CDR3 DNA: TGTGCCAGCACCCCCCGACCCGGGACAGGGAGTTCACCCCTCCACTTT.